This is a list of T cell receptor beta chains from one sample in a study of cytomegalovirus exposure and HLA in healthy donors. The table came from immunoSEQ multiplex PCR; TCRdb's copy has only in-frame clones and leaves some out. The sample holds about 190,000 clones, roughly 76% seen once. The sample taken for sequencing was PBMCs. The receptors stem from a woman in her 30s in good health and CMV-seropositive. Each CDR3 is given with its conserved first and last residue. Each record gives: clone size, D gene, V gene, J gene, CDR3 protein. The D gene is left open where the match is weak. Clone size is shown for a subset of rows, as once, few, many or a class of expanded clone.

>-|-|TRBV5-6|TRBJ2-2
CASSLDWTAANTGELFF
>-|TRBD2|TRBV30|TRBJ2-2
CAWNRRTSGIGEGELFF
>few|-|TRBV7-2|TRBJ1-2
CASSLPGENYGYTF
>-|-|TRBV6-1|TRBJ2-2
CASSGKLTGTNTGELFF
>-|-|TRBV5-4|TRBJ1-2
CASSLEPGSIDGYTF
>-|TRBD1|TRBV5-6|TRBJ2-2
CASSARQGATGELFF
>-|-|TRBV1|TRBJ2-7
CTSSQKDWKRNYEQYF
>-|-|TRBV5-4|TRBJ1-1
CASSGGVTKGTEAFF
>-|TRBD1|TRBV5-1|TRBJ2-7
CASSIMTGGYEQYF
>few|-|TRBV2|TRBJ1-1
CASIRQAEGTEAFF